This T cell receptor beta chain was captured in a study of T cell repertoires in cytomegalovirus infection. At the level of the study: CMV infection together with matching HLA type was indicated by public TCR beta signatures.

Study-wide results and caveats: The ex vivo response showed dominance by HLA-C-restricted CMV-specific TCR beta clonotypes. Accumulated public TCR beta family frequency recognized individuals carrying CMV together with the relevant HLA.

This clonotype occurred many times. Its target is not known. TCRdb reprocessed the reads via MiXCR and lists one record per CDR3 protein. Of 65,000 to 95,000 distinct CDR3 sequences listed, around 3.5% were seen once; the top ten hold 4% to 5.5%. Material for sequencing was PBMCs. The sequence was collected from a human donor in good health (CMV status not recorded). Some clones in this sample may be carry-over from other donors' samples.

This CDR3 reads CASRGPSGGGGEQFF. Written as DNA, the CDR3 is TGTGCCAGCAGGGGGCCCAGCGGGGGCGGCGGTGAGCAGTTCTTC. The J gene is TRBJ2-1, the V gene TRBV2, with 8 bases fitting TRBD2. The CDR3 covers 15 residues. Germline loops: CDR1 SNHLY, CDR2 FYNNEI. Unmatched junction bases numbered 13, after V lost 6 bases and J lost 9 bases.